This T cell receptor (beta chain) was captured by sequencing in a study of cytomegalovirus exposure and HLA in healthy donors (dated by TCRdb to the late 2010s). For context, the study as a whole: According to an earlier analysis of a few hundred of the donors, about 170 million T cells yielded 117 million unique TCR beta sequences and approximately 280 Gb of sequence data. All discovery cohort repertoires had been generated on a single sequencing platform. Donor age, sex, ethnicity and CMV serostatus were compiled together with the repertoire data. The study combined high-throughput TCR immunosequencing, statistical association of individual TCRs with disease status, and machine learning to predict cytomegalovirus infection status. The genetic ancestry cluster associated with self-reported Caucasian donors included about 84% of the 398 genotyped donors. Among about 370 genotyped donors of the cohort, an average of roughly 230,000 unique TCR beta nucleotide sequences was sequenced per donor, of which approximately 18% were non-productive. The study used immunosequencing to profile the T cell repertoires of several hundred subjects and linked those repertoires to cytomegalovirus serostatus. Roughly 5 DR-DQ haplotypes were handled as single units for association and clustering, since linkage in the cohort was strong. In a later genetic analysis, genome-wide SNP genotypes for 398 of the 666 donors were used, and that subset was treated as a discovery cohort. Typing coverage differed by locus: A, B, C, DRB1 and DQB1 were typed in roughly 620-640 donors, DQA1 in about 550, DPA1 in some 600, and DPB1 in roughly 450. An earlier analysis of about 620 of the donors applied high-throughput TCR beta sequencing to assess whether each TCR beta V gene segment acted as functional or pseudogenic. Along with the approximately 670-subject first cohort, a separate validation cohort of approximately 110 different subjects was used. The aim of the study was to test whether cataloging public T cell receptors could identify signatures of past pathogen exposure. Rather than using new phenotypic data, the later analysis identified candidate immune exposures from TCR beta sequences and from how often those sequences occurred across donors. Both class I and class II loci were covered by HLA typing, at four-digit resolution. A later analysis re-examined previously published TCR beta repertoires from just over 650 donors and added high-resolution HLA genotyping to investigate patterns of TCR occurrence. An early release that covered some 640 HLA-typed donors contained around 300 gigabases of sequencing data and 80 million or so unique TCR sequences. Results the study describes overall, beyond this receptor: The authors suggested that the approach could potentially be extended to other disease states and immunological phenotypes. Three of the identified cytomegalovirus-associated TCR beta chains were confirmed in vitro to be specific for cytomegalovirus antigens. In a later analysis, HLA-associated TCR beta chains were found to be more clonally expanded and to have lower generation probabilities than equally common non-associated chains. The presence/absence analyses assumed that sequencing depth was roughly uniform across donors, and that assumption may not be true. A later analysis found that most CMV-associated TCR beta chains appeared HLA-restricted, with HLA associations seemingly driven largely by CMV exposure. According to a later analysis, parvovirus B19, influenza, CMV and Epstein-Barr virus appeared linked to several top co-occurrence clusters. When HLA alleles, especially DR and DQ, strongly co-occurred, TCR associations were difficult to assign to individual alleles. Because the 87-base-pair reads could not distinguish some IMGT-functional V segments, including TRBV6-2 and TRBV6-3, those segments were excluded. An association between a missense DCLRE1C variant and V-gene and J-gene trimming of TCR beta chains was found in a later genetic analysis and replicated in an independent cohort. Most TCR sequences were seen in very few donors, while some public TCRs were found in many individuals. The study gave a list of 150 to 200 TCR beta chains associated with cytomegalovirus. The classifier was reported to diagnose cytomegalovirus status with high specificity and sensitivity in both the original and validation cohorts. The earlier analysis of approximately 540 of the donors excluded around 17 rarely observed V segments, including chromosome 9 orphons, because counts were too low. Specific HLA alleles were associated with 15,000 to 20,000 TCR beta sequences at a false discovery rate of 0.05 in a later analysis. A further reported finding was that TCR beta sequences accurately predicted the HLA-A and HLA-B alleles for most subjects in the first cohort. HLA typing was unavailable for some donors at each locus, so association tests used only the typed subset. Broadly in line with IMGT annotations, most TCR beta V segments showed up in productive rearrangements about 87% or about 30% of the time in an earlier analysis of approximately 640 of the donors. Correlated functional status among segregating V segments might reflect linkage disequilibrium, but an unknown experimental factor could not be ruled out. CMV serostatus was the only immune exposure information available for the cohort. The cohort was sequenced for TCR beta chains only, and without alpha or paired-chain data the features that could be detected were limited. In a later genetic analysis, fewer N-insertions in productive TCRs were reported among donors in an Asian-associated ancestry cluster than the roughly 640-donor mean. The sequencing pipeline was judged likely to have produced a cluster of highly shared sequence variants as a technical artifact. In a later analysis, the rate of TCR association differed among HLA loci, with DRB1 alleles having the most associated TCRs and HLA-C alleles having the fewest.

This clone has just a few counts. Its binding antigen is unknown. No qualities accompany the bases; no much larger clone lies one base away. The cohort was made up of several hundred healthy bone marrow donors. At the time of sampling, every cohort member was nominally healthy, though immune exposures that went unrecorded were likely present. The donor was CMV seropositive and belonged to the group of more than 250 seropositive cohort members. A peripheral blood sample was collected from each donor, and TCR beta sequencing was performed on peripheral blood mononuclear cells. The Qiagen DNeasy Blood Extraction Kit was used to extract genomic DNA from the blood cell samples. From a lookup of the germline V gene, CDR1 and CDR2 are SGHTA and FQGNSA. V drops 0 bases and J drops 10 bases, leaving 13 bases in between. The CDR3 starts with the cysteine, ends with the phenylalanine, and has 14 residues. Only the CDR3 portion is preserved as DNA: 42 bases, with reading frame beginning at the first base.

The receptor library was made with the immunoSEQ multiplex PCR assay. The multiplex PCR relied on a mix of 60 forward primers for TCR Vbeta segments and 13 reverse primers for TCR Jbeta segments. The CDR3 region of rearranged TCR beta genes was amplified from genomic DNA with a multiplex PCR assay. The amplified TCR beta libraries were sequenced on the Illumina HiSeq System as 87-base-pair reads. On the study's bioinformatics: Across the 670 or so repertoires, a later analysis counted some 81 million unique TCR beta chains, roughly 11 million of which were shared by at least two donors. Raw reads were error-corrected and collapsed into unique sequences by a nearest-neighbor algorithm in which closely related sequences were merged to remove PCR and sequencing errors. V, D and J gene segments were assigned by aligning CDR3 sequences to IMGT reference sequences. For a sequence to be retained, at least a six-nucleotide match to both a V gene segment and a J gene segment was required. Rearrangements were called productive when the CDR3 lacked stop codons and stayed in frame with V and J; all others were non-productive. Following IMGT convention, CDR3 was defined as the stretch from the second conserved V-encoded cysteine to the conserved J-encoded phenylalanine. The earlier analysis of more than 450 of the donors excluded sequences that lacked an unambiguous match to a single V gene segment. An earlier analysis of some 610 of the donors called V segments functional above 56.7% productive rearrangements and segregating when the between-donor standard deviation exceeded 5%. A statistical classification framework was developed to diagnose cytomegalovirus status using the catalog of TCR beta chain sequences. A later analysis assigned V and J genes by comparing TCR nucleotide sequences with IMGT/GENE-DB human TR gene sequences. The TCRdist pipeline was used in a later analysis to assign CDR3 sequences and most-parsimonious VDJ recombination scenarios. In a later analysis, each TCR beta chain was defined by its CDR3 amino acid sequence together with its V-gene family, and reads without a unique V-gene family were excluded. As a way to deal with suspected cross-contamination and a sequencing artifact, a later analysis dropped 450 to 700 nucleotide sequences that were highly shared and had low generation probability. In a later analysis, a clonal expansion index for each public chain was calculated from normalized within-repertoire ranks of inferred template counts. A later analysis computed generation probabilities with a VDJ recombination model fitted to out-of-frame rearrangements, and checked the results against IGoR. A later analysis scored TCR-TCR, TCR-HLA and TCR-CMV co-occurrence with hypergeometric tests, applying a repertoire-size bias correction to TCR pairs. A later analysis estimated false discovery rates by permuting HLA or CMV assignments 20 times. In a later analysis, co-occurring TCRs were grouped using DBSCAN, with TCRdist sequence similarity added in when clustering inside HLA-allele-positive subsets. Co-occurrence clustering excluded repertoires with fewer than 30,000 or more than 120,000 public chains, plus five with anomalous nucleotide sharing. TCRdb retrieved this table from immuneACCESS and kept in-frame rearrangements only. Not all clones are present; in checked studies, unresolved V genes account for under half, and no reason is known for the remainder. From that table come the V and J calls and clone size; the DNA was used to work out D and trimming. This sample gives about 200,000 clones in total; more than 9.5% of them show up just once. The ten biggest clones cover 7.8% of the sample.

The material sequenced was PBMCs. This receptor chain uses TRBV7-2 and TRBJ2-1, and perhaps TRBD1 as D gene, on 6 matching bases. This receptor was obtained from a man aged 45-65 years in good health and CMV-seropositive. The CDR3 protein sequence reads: CASSLATGPKEQFF. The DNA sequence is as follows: TGTGCCAGCAGCTTAGCGACAGGCCCTAAGGAGCAGTTCTTC.